This TCR beta chain was retrieved from a study of shared clonotypes between healthy human individuals. Whole-study findings and limits: Naive subsets generally had larger estimated richness than memory subsets.

The protocol was immunoSEQ multiplex PCR, while the TCRdb copy is restricted to in-frame clones and leaves out a portion. The table has roughly 2.5 million clones, more than 80% seen once. About this clone: Its antigen remains unknown.

Germline loops: CDR1 SGHAT, CDR2 FQDESV (reference sequence). The CDR3 consists of 16 residues. The ends lost 2 bases at V and 4 bases at J; junction bases unmatched: 7. The clonotype comes from a man aged 18-30 years in good health. This rearrangement joins TRBV11-1 to TRBJ2-7, with TRBD2 matching 11 bases. The sample comprised naive CD4+ T cells sorted from blood. The subset was: CD45RA+ positively selected. The CDR3 reads CASSLNPASGGYEQYF. The CDR3 coding sequence is TGTGCCAGCAGCTTAAACCCGGCTAGCGGGGGGTACGAGCAGTACTTC.